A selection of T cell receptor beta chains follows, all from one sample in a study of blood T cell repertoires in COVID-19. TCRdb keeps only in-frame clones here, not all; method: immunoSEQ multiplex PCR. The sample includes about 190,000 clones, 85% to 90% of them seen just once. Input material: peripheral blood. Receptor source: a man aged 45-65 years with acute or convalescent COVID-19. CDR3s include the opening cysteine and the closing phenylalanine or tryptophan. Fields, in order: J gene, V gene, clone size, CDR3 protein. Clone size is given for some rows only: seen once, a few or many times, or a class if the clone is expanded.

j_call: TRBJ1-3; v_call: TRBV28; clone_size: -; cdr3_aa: CASSSPLGGPSGNTIYF
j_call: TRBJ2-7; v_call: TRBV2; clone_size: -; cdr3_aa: CASSEDSRLLEQYF
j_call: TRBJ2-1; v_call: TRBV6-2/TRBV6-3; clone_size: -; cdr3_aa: CASSYGTSYNNLHDEQFF
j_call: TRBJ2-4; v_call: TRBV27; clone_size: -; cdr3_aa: CASSPLAKNIQYF
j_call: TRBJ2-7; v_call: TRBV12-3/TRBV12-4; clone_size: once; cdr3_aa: CASSFGSEKKQYF
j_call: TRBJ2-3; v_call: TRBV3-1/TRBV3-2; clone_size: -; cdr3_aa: CASSFKQGSYTDTQYF
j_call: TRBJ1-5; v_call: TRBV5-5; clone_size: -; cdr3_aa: CASSLVQGLVQGNQPQHF
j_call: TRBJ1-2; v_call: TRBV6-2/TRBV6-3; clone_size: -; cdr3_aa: CASSFTGTTPSF
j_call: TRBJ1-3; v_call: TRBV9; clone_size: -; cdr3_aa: CASSVDQGFSGNTIYF
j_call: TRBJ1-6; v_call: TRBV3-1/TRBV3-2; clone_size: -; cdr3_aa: CASSQGQNSPLHF
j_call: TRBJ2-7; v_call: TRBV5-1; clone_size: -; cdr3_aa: CASSGQGNSYEQYF
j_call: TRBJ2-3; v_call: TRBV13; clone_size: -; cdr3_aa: CASSLGLWTSELTDTQYF
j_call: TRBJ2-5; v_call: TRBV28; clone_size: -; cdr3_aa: CASSHGTSGQETQYF
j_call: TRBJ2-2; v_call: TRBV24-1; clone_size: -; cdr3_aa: CATSNSGTGVAGELFF
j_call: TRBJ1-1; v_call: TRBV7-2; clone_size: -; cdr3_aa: CASSKQGATEAFF
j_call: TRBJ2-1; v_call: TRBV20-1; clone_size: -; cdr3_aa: CSASTRTSGGRYEQFF
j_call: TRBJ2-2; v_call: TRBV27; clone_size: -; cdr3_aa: CASSRHWTGELFF
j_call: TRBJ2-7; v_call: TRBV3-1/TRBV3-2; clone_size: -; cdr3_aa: CASSQGPNSYEQYF
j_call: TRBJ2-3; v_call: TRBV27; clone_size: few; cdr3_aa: CASSSSGGEYTQYF
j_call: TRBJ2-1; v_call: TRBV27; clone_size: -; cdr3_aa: CASRRLAGGSSYNEQFF
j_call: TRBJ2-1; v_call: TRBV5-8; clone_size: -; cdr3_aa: CASRLPGLIYNEQFF
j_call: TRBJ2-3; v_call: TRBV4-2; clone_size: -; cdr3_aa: CASSQGSGGGTDTQYF
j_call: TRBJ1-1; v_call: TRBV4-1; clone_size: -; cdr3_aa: CASRLSDIPNTEAFF
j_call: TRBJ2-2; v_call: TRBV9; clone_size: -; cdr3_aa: CASSADRGNTGELFF
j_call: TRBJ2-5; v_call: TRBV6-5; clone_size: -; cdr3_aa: CASIKTGTSGETQYF
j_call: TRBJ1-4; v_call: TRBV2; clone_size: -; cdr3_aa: CASKGEVSEKLFF
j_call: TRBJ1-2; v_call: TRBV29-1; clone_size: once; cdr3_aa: CSVLGQASTNYGYTF
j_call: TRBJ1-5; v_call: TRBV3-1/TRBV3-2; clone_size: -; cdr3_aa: CASSQGHPSNQPQHF
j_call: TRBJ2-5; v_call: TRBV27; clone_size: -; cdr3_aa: CASSSQTSGGWQTQYF
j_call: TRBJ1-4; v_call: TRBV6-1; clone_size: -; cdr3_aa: CASSERVATNEKLFF
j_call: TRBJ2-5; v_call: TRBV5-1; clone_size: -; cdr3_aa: CASSDDPGGTQYF
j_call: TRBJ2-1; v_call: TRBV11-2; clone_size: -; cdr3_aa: CASSPYSGSSYNEQFF
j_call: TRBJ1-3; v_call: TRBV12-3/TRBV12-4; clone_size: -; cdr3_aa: CASSSLLGNTIYF
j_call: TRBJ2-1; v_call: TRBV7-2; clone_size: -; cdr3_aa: CASSPITKTGSFYNEQFF
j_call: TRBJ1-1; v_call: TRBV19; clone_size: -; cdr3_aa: CASSIIRTLNTEAFF
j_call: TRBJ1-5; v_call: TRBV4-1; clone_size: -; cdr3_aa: CASRGQGVGQPQHF